This TCR beta chain was profiled in a study of blood T cell repertoires in COVID-19. Assay: immunoSEQ multiplex PCR; the TCRdb copy retains only in-frame clones and omits some. This table has 110,000 or so clones, 75% to 90% appearing once. Sequenced: peripheral blood. The sequence was obtained from a woman aged 40 to 50 with acute or convalescent COVID-19.

CDR3 in amino acids: CASSFTFATNEKLFF. CDR3 bases: TGTGCCAGCAGCTTCACTTTTGCAACTAATGAAAAACTGTTTTTT. This chain joins TRBV3-1 (or the pseudogene TRBV3-2) and TRBJ1-4; unclear D gene. The CDR3 sequence is 15 residues long. The V end was cut by 5 bases, the J end by 0 bases, with 10 bases between. The V gene's germline CDR1 is LGHDT and CDR2 YNNKEL (reference sequence).